This T cell receptor (beta chain) was identified in a study of shared clonotypes between healthy human individuals. Study details: The cohort comprised two women and a few men. Their ages spanned 18 to 49 years. Broader study findings: Deeper or shallower sequencing was expected to change how clonotypes are shared among donors. Clonotypes shared by all four sorted-subset donors had higher generation probabilities than non-shared clonotypes.

Naive CD8 cells were CD45RO-negative, positively selected for CCR7, excluding terminally differentiated effector memory CD45RA+ cells. Of note for this clone: Its antigen is undetermined.

Sequencing was performed with immunoSEQ multiplex PCR; in TCRdb, only in-frame clones are kept and a portion is missing. The profile shows approximately 720,000 clones, 92% of them singletons. The CDR3 totals 17 residues. Germline V lookup: CDR1 MNHEY, CDR2 SMNVEV (reference sequence). The V and J ends lost 4 bases and 3 bases, in that order; junction bases with no gene match: 8. This chain links TRBV27 with TRBJ2-7; the match to TRBD2 covers 14 bases. Material for sequencing was naive CD8+ T cells sorted from blood. The origin of this receptor is a man under 40 in good health. CDR3 bases: TGTGCCAGCAGTTCCGGGACTAGCGGGAGTGGTTACTACGAGCAGTACTTC. It codes for CASSSGTSGSGYYEQYF.